The T cell receptor beta chain under discussion was sequenced for a study of graft-versus-host responses after intestinal transplantation. The wider study: Tacrolimus and steroids were given for three to four years to all recipients after anti-thymocyte globulin induction.

Whole-study findings and limits: Peak circulating GvH clone levels tracked with early post-transplant HvG declines. High graft-versus-host to host-versus-graft clonal ratios were found in allografts of patients who had graft-donor T cell macrochimerism. Recipient marrow contained GvH clones, some of which appeared first in ileum or blood.

J was trimmed by 5 bases and V by 5 bases; bases with no gene match: 11. Germline-derived CDR1 and CDR2 are SEHNR and FQNEAQ (reference sequence). CDR3 length equals 15 residues. The method was immunoSEQ multiplex PCR; TCRdb's version includes in-frame clones alone and lacks a portion of them. The table has some 120,000 clones, roughly nine tenths seen once. As to this clone: Antigen unknown.

This receptor was identified in a human donor who received an intestinal transplant. The input for sequencing was unstimulated CD4+ T cells sorted from spleen or lymph node cells, taken before intestinal transplant. The rearrangement links TRBV7-9 to TRBJ1-2, with TRBD1 matching over 7 bases. This chain's CDR3 is CASSTTTGRYYGYTF. The CDR3 DNA follows: TGTGCCAGCAGCACAACGACAGGGAGATATTATGGCTACACCTTC.